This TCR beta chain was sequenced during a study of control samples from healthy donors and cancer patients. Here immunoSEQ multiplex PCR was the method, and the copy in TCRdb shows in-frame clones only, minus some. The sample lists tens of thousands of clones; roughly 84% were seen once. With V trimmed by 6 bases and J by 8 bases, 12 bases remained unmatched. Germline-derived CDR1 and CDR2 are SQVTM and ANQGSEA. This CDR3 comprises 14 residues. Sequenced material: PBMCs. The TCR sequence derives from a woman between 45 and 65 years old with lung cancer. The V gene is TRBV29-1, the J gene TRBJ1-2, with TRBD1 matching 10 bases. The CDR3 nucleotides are TGCAGCGTAAAACGACAGGGGGCCCTCAACGGCTACACCTTC. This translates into CSVKRQGALNGYTF. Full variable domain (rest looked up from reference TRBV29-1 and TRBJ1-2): SAVISQKPSRDICQRGTSLTIQCQVDSQVTMMFWYRQQPGQSLTLIATANQGSEATYESGFVIDKFPISRPNLTFSTLTVSNMSPEDSSIYLCSVKRQGALNGYTFGSGTRLTVV.